The clone carrying this T cell receptor beta chain has ten or more counts. The data belong to a study of T-cell reconstitution after alpha-beta-depleted transplantation in children. Unique molecular identifiers were used to barcode this TCRbeta library. TCRdb reprocessed the PCR reads with MiXCR, giving one entry per CDR3 protein. This table holds 200,000 to 250,000 distinct CDR3 sequences, roughly a tenth found once. Between the trimmed V and J ends, which lost 6 bases and 3 bases, there was a span of 11 bases. This CDR3 region has 12 residues. Germline values: CDR1 DFQATT, CDR2 SNEGSKA (reference sequence).

The source is a human donor who donated a stem cell graft to a child with acute lymphoblastic leukemia. The chain couples TRBV20-1 to TRBJ2-5; D perhaps matches TRBD1 (6 bases). Sequenced material: PBMCs from the stem cell graft donor, taken from the stem cell graft. For the CDR3, the DNA is TGCAGTGCGCTGCAGGGGAAAGAGACCCAGTACTTC. It codes for CSALQGKETQYF.